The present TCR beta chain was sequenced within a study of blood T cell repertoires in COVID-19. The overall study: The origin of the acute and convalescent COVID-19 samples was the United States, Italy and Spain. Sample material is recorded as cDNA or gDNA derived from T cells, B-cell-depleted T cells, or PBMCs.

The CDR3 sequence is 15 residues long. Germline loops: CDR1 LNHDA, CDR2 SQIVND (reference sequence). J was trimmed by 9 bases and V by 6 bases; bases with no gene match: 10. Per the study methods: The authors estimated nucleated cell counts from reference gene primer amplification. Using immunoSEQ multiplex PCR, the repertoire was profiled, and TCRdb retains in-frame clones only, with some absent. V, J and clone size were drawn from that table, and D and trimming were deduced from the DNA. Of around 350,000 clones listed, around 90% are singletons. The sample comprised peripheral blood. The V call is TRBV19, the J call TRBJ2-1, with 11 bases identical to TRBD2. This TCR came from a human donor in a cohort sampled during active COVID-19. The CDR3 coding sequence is TGTGCCAGTAGCCTACTAGCGGGGGCGGCAGGTGAGCAGTTCTTC. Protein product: CASSLLAGAAGEQFF.